What follows is one TCR beta chain and its context. TCRdb's copy holds only in-frame clones and misses some; the assay was immunoSEQ multiplex PCR. The table records 70,000 or so clones, roughly 80% of them present only once. The data are from a study of OX40 agonist ivuxolimab in advanced cancers. CDR3 length equals 14 residues. Germline V gives CDR1 SGHTA, CDR2 FQGNSA. Trimming stripped 3 bases from V and 0 bases from J, with 8 bases between. The sequenced sample was CD4+ or CD8+ T cells sorted from blood, obtained in a trial of the OX40 agonist ivuxolimab. This clonotype originated in an adult with an advanced solid tumor such as melanoma, head and neck, liver or kidney cancer. The V call is TRBV7-2, the J call TRBJ1-1, with D possibly matching TRBD1 (5 bases). In nucleotides, the CDR3 is TGTGCCAGCAGCTTCGGGGCCTTGAACACTGAAGCTTTCTTT. It is translated as CASSFGALNTEAFF.